The 15 T cell receptor beta chains in this list originate from one sample, sequenced in a study of blood T cell repertoires in COVID-19. Some clones are missing from TCRdb's copy, which holds only in-frame ones; the method was immunoSEQ multiplex PCR. The sample contains 300,000 or so clones, roughly 82% of which appear only once. Source material: peripheral blood. The receptors originated from a woman aged 45-65 years with acute or convalescent COVID-19.

V is TRBV27 and J is TRBJ2-3, with 7 bases identical to TRBD1. V shed 6 bases and J 5 bases; nucleotides not matched to a gene: 8. Germline CDR1 reads MNHEY; CDR2 reads SMNVEV (reference sequence). The CDR3 has 14 amino acids. CDR3 in DNA: TGTGCCAGCAGCGGGACAGCCCGGCAAGATACGCAGTATTTT. Its protein product is CASSGTARQDTQYF.

The chain combines TRBV19 with TRBJ2-7, with TRBD2 matching 9 bases. The CDR3 sequence is 14 residues long. Germline lookup yields CDR1 LNHDA and CDR2 SQIVND (reference sequence). Trimming took 9 bases from V and 5 from J; bases not matched to a gene: 11. The CDR3 DNA is TGTGCCAGCACAGAGGCGGGAGGGTGGAACGAGCAGTACTTC. Its translation: CASTEAGGWNEQYF.

This rearrangement joins TRBV28 to TRBJ2-2; D is possibly TRBD2 (5 bases). The CDR3 is 16 residues long. The V end lost 3 bases, the J end lost 1 base, and 12 bases lay between the germline ends. The V gene's germline CDR1 is MDHEN and CDR2 SYDVKM. This CDR3 is CASSFIAPQNTGELFF. CDR3 bases: TGTGCCAGCAGTTTCATAGCGCCTCAGAACACCGGGGAGCTGTTTTTT.

The chain combines TRBV5-1 with TRBJ2-1; no firm D call. This CDR3 contains 13 residues. Germline assignment: CDR1 SGHRS and CDR2 YFSETQ. V lost 0 bases and J lost 7, with 8 bases in between. The CDR3 nucleotides read TGCGCCAGCAGCTTGGGTGTCGGTAATGAGCAGTTCTTC. It encodes CASSLGVGNEQFF. The full variable domain, in which reference TRBV5-1 and TRBJ2-1 provide the parts outside the CDR3, is KAGVTQTPRYLIKTRGQQVTLSCSPISGHRSVSWYQQTPGQGLQFLFEYFSETQRNKGNFPGRFSGRQFSNSRSEMNVSTLELGDSALYLCASSLGVGNEQFFGPGTRLTVL.

This clone was counted a few times. This chain uses TRBV7-3 with TRBJ1-2, with TRBD1 identical over 9 bases. Germline values: CDR1 SGHTA, CDR2 FQGTGA. The CDR3 is 13 residues long. The trim removed 4 bases at V and 8 bases at J, leaving 5 bases unmatched. This CDR3 reads CASSWGQGLGYTF. CDR3 coding DNA: TGTGCCAGCAGCTGGGGACAGGGACTCGGCTACACCTTC.

This chain connects TRBV7-3 to TRBJ2-5; no firm D call. V was clipped by 5 bases and J by 4 bases, with 11 bases between them. Looked up from germline, CDR1 is SGHTA and CDR2 is FQGTGA. This CDR3 comprises 13 residues. Written as DNA, the CDR3 is TGTGCCAGCAGCCCTAGAGTTGGAGAGACCCAGTACTTC. This codes for CASSPRVGETQYF.

The V gene is TRBV18, the J gene TRBJ1-1; the D gene is possibly TRBD1 (6 bases). The CDR3 extends over 14 amino acids. Trimming shortened V by 4 bases and J by 1 base, and 10 bases separated the two germline ends. Germline V CDR1 and CDR2: KGHSH, LQKENI. The CDR3 DNA follows: TGTGCCAGCTCACGTCCGACAGGGAACACTGAAGCTTTCTTT. Translation: CASSRPTGNTEAFF.

The rearrangement joins TRBV5-1 to TRBJ2-7; the D gene is possibly TRBD2 (6 bases). Germline assignment: CDR1 SGHRS and CDR2 YFSETQ. V was clipped by 2 bases and J by 2 bases, with 8 bases between them. The CDR3 is 13 residues long. The CDR3 sequence is CASSFGGAYEQYF. In nucleotides, the CDR3 is TGCGCCAGCAGCTTTGGAGGGGCCTACGAGCAGTACTTC.

The V and J genes are TRBV27 and TRBJ2-3; D might be TRBD2 (5 bases). The germline V and J ends were trimmed by 2 bases and 4 bases, with 19 bases remaining between them. The CDR3 consists of 17 residues. Germline CDR1 reads MNHEY; CDR2 reads SMNVEV (reference sequence). In DNA form, the CDR3 reads TGTGCCAGCAGTTTAAGACAATGGGTGGGAGAAGCAGATACGCAGTATTTT. Translation gives CASSLRQWVGEADTQYF.

The V gene is TRBV5-1, the J gene TRBJ2-1, with TRBD2 matching 10 bases. The germline CDR1 and CDR2 sequences are SGHRS and YFSETQ. J lost 15 bases, V lost 0 bases, and 9 bases had no gene match. The CDR3 is 14 amino acids. Here the CDR3 DNA reads TGCGCCAGCAGCTTGGAGCCTAGCGGGAGAATGTTGTTCTTC. Amino acid sequence: CASSLEPSGRMLFF.

The V call is TRBV7-3, the J call TRBJ1-2, with 10 bases lining up with TRBD1. V was clipped by 6 bases and J by 6 bases; unmatched bases: 4. This CDR3 spans 13 amino acids. The germline gives CDR1 SGHTA, CDR2 FQGTGA. Here the CDR3 reads CASRWGTGDGYTF. For the CDR3, the DNA is TGTGCCAGCAGGTGGGGGACAGGGGATGGCTACACCTTC. Full variable domain (outside the CDR3, taken from reference TRBV7-3 and TRBJ1-2): GAGVSQTPSNKVTEKGKYVELRCDPISGHTALYWYRQSLGQGPEFLIYFQGTGAADDSGLPNDRFFAVRPEGSVSTLKIQRTERGDSAVYLCASRWGTGDGYTFGSGTRLTVV.

The chain combines TRBV11-2 with TRBJ2-1; D might be TRBD2 (5 bases). CDR3 size: 13 residues. Germline V gene data show CDR1 as SGHAT and CDR2 as FQNNGV. V lost 6 bases, J lost 7 bases, and 13 bases lay in between. The CDR3 DNA reads TGTGCCAGCAGTGGACGGGGAAGAAATGAGCAGTTCTTC. It codes for CASSGRGRNEQFF.

This chain links TRBV6-1 with TRBJ1-1; D remains unclear. V was cut by 0 bases and J by 6 bases, with 11 bases left in between. Germline V gene data show CDR1 as MNHNS and CDR2 as SASEGT. This CDR3 contains 14 residues. The CDR3 spells CASSEALLGPEAFF. The CDR3 nucleotides read TGTGCCAGCAGTGAAGCGCTTCTAGGTCCTGAAGCTTTCTTT.

The DNA of the CDR3 is TGTGCCAGCAGCTTGCTAGCGGGAGGGATTAAAAACATTCAGTACTTC. Translated, it gives CASSLLAGGIKNIQYF. The chain links TRBV7-2 to TRBJ2-4; 12 bases agree with TRBD2. CDR3 length equals 16 residues. CDR1 SGHTA and CDR2 FQGNSA come from the germline V gene. The junction had 4 bases not matched to a gene; V was cut back by 3 bases and J by 4 bases.

The chain carries TRBV5-1 and TRBJ1-4; D not resolved. The V and J ends lost 1 base and 7 bases respectively, with 11 bases between them. This CDR3 region has 14 residues. CDR1 and CDR2 (germline): SGHRS, YFSETQ. The DNA for the CDR3 is TGCGCCAGCAGCTTGACTAGGACCCCTGAAAAACTGTTTTTT. Protein: CASSLTRTPEKLFF.